This TCR beta chain is drawn from a study of intratumoral heterogeneity in liver cancer. Across the study: The median patient age was 63 years, and most were male.

Regarding the study as a whole: A noted limitation was under-sampling of tumor-infiltrating lymphocytes.

Worth noting for this clone: The antigen remains undetermined.

V was trimmed by 2 bases and J by 6 bases, leaving 14 bases between them. Germline CDR1 MNHEY, CDR2 SMNVEV (reference sequence). The CDR3 contains 14 residues. Patients had early-stage hepatocellular carcinoma, untreated before resection. No macroscopic necrosis or hemorrhage was seen in sampled areas. The method was immunoSEQ multiplex PCR; TCRdb's version includes in-frame clones alone and lacks a portion of them. The sample has 20,000 to 25,000 clones, approximately 73% seen once. The rearrangement uses TRBV27 and TRBJ2-7; D is unclear. Specimen: tumor-adjacent normal tissue, collected before any cancer treatment. This clonotype was sampled from a woman in her 70s with hepatocellular carcinoma. The CDR3, as DNA: TGTGCCAGCAGTTTAACCCTCGGCTGGGGCGAGCAGTACTTC. Encoded protein: CASSLTLGWGEQYF.